This T cell receptor beta chain is drawn from a study of metastatic and nonmetastatic thyroid tumors. Findings of the study overall: Reportedly, malignant thyroid tumors had significantly higher TCR beta diversity than benign nodules, in blood and tumor.

MiXCR reprocessed the PCR reads for TCRdb. The table lists tens of thousands of clones, around 16% of them singletons, with roughly 21% in the top ten. This clone was seen more than once but under ten times. What it binds is not known. Not a single patient had been given any form of treatment at any point before undergoing thyroid surgery. The V and J ends lost 5 bases and 15 bases respectively, with 17 bases between them. The CDR3 consists of 12 residues. Sequencing was performed on blood. This receptor was obtained from a male donor with papillary thyroid cancer or a benign thyroid nodule (not recorded which). Some clones in this sample may be carry-over from other donors' samples. J is TRBJ1-5 and V is TRBV12-3 or TRBV12-4, with a weak D call TRBD1 (5 bases). Here the CDR3 DNA reads TGTGCCAGCAGTGAAATGGACACCGAGCGGCATTTT. Its translation is CASSEMDTERHF.